The 24 T cell receptor beta chains below come from one sample, sequenced in a study of blood T cell repertoires in COVID-19. Some clones are missing from TCRdb's copy, which holds only in-frame ones; the method was immunoSEQ multiplex PCR. The table includes approximately 170,000 clones, roughly 81% detected once. Sequencing used peripheral blood. The receptors stem from a man aged 40-49 years who had recovered from COVID-19.

V gene TRBV18 combines with J gene TRBJ2-7; 10 bases match TRBD1. V shed 1 base and J 3 bases; nucleotides not matched to a gene: 3. The germline gives CDR1 KGHSH, CDR2 LQKENI. The CDR3 totals 15 residues. The CDR3 bases are TGTGCCAGCTCACCACGGGGACAGGGGATCTACGAGCAGTACTTC. Translation gives CASSPRGQGIYEQYF.

This clone was seen a handful of times. The J gene is TRBJ1-1, the V gene TRBV7-9; 7 positions match TRBD1. CDR1 and CDR2 (germline): SEHNR, FQNEAQ (reference sequence). The V gene end was trimmed by 6 bases and the J gene end by 4 bases; junction bases not matched to a gene: 11. This CDR3 is 15 amino acids long. CDR3 in amino acids: CASRPLGAGGTEAFF. The CDR3 DNA sequence: TGTGCCAGCAGGCCCCTTGGGGCAGGGGGCACTGAAGCTTTCTTT.

The chain links TRBV7-3 to TRBJ2-7, with D perhaps TRBD2 (7 bases). Trimming took off 8 bases at V and 2 bases at J, with 13 bases between the two ends. This CDR3 spans 13 amino acids. Germline CDR1 reads SGHTA; CDR2 reads FQGTGA. The CDR3 coding sequence is TGTGCCAGCGCGGGGGCGCCCACCTACGAGCAGTACTTC. Translating gives CASAGAPTYEQYF.

The chain uses TRBV11-3 and TRBJ1-2; D remains unclear. Trimming left V 1 base short and J 0 bases short, with 3 bases between. This CDR3 is built from 13 residues. Germline lookup yields CDR1 SGHNT and CDR2 YENEEA. The CDR3 DNA sequence: TGTGCCAGCAGCTTAGGAGCTAACTATGGCTACACCTTC. It is translated as CASSLGANYGYTF. Together with reference TRBV11-3 and TRBJ1-2, the CDR3 gives the full variable domain: EAGVVQSPRYKIIEKKQPVAFWCNPISGHNTLYWYLQNLGQGPELLIRYENEEAVDDSQLPKDRFSAERLKGVDSTLKIQPAELGDSAVYLCASSLGANYGYTFGSGTRLTVV.

There are many counts of this clone. The chain recombines TRBV30 with TRBJ2-2, with D uncertain. This CDR3 contains 13 residues. Between the trimmed V and J ends, which lost 2 bases and 9 bases, there was a span of 13 bases. Germline V gives CDR1 GTSNPN, CDR2 SVGIG (reference sequence). The CDR3 reads CAWSIQRTRELFF. The CDR3 DNA is TGTGCCTGGAGTATACAACGAACCAGGGAGCTGTTTTTT.

The V and J genes are TRBV5-1 and TRBJ2-7; the match to TRBD2 covers 7 bases. From germline, CDR1 is SGHRS and CDR2 YFSETQ. Trimming at V came to 4 bases and at J to 3 bases, leaving 16 bases not matched to a gene. The CDR3 spans 17 residues. The CDR3 bases are TGCGCCAGCAGCCCCAACCGGATGGGAGGGAGTGGCTACGAGCAGTACTTC. Translated, it gives CASSPNRMGGSGYEQYF.

The gene calls are TRBV6-5 and TRBJ1-3; no clear D. The CDR3 length is 15 residues. Germline CDR1 is MNHEY and CDR2 is SVGAGI. V was shortened by 5 bases and J by 3 bases, with 14 bases between the two germline ends. The CDR3 DNA sequence: TGTGCCAGCAGTACCCCCCGAGGGTATGGAAACACCATATATTTT. Amino acids: CASSTPRGYGNTIYF.

This chain joins TRBV30 and TRBJ2-4; 7 nucleotides agree with TRBD2. Germline V gene data show CDR1 as GTSNPN and CDR2 as SVGIG (reference sequence). V trimming: 2 bases; J trimming: 9 bases; junction bases outside the gene matches: 4. CDR3 length equals 12 residues. CDR3 coding DNA: TGTGCCTGGAGTACGGGGGGAGGCATTCAGTACTTC. Translation: CAWSTGGGIQYF. Together with reference TRBV30 and TRBJ2-4, the CDR3 gives the full variable domain: SQTIHQWPATLVQPVGSPLSLECTVEGTSNPNLYWYRQAAGRGLQLLFYSVGIGQISSEVPQNLSASRPQDRQFILSSKKLLLSDSGFYLCAWSTGGGIQYFGAGTRLSVL.

This rearrangement joins TRBV3-1 (or the pseudogene TRBV3-2) to TRBJ2-5; TRBD2 agrees at 7 bases. Germline V gene data show CDR1 as LGHDT and CDR2 as YNNKEL (reference sequence). V lost 1 base and J lost 3; bases outside the gene matches: 8. The CDR3 length is 16 residues. CDR3 loop: CASSQGFSGPEETQYF. CDR3 DNA: TGTGCCAGCAGCCAAGGTTTTAGCGGGCCCGAAGAGACCCAGTACTTC.

The chain links TRBV21-1 to TRBJ2-5; TRBD2 is taken as the D call from the table, unchecked against the DNA. TRBV21-1 is a pseudogene locus. This CDR3 has 16 amino acids. CDR3 DNA sequence: TGTGCCAGCAGCAAAGAACGAGGGAGACCACAAGAGACCCAGTACTTC. Translating it yields CASSKERGRPQETQYF.

The chain is built from TRBV9 and TRBJ2-7; 11 bases are shared with TRBD2. Germline loops: CDR1 SGDLS, CDR2 YYNGEE. V dropped 0 bases and J dropped 4; count of bases not matched to a gene: 3. The CDR3 sequence is 15 residues long. The CDR3 loop reads CASSVGTSGSYEQYF. DNA for the CDR3: TGTGCCAGCAGCGTAGGTACTAGCGGGAGTTACGAGCAGTACTTC.

The chain recombines TRBV4-2 with TRBJ2-2, with 10 bases that match TRBD2. Germline-derived CDR1 and CDR2 are LGHNA and YNFKEQ. The V gene end was trimmed by 1 base and the J gene end by 1 base; junction bases not matched to a gene: 0. CDR3 length equals 16 residues. CDR3 loop: CASSQGTSGNTGELFF. CDR3 sequence (DNA): TGTGCCAGCAGCCAAGGGACTAGCGGGAACACCGGGGAGCTGTTTTTT.

The chain recombines TRBV9 with TRBJ2-3, with 8 positions matching TRBD1. CDR1 and CDR2 from the germline V gene are SGDLS and YYNGEE. J lost 1 base, V lost 0 bases, and 1 base had no gene match. The CDR3 runs 15 residues. CDR3 amino acids: CASSVVGQGTDTQYF. The CDR3 region has the DNA TGTGCCAGCAGCGTAGTGGGACAGGGCACAGATACGCAGTATTTT. The variable domain in full, with the rest retrieved from reference TRBV9 and TRBJ2-3, is DSGVTQTPKHLITATGQRVTLRCSPRSGDLSVYWYQQSLDQGLQFLIQYYNGEERAKGNILERFSAQQFPDLHSELNLSSLELGDSALYFCASSVVGQGTDTQYFGPGTRLTVL.

This chain links TRBV6-1 with TRBJ1-2; D unresolved. Germline V gene data show CDR1 as MNHNS and CDR2 as SASEGT. The CDR3 is 15 amino acids. Trimming shortened V by 1 base and J by 6 bases, and 15 bases separated the two germline ends. The CDR3 loop is CASSEETGGFNGYTF. The CDR3 coding sequence is TGTGCCAGCAGTGAAGAGACTGGCGGATTCAATGGCTACACCTTC.

This rearrangement joins TRBV28 to TRBJ2-1; D may be TRBD1 (5 bases). V gave up 6 bases and J gave up 8 bases, with 11 bases separating them. The V gene's germline CDR1 is MDHEN and CDR2 SYDVKM. There are 12 residues in the CDR3. CDR3 protein: CASSEVRDEQFF. CDR3 sequence (DNA): TGTGCCAGCAGCGAGGTCAGGGATGAGCAGTTCTTC.

The gene calls are TRBV19 and TRBJ2-5, with TRBD2 matching over 12 bases. Germline V CDR1 and CDR2: LNHDA, SQIVND (reference sequence). J gave up 2 bases and V 8 bases, and 9 bases lay outside the gene matches. CDR3 length equals 16 residues. CDR3 in DNA: TGTGCCAGTCTAGTGGGACTAGCGGGTATTCAAGAGACCCAGTACTTC. This gives the protein CASLVGLAGIQETQYF.

This chain connects TRBV4-1 to TRBJ2-2, with a possible D match to TRBD1 (5 bases). Looked up from germline, CDR1 is MGHRA and CDR2 is YSYEKL. Trimming removed 0 bases at V and 3 bases at J, with 11 bases between. The CDR3 is made up of 16 amino acids. CDR3 residues: CASSQDEKGYTGELFF. As DNA, the CDR3 is TGCGCCAGCAGCCAAGATGAGAAGGGGTACACCGGGGAGCTGTTTTTT.

The chain couples TRBV7-2 to TRBJ1-2; D may be TRBD1 (5 bases). The CDR3 has 16 amino acids. Trimming shortened V by 1 base and J by 2 bases, and 14 bases separated the two germline ends. Looked up from germline, CDR1 is SGHTA and CDR2 is FQGNSA. CDR3 DNA: TGTGCCAGCAGCTTAGATCGGGAGGGGCGAAACTATGGCTACACCTTC. It translates to CASSLDREGRNYGYTF.

This chain connects TRBV21-1 to TRBJ1-1. TRBV21-1 is assigned pseudogene status. The CDR3 has 13 residues. The CDR3 is CASSKARVTEAFF. For the CDR3, the DNA is TGTGCCAGCAGCAAAGCGCGAGTAACTGAAGCTTTCTTT.

This chain joins TRBV3-1 (or the pseudogene TRBV3-2) and TRBJ2-3; a possible D gene is TRBD2 (5 bases). This CDR3 has 14 amino acids. Trimming cost V 0 bases and J 8 bases, with 12 bases left between them. Germline CDR1 LGHDT, CDR2 YNNKEL (reference sequence). As DNA, the CDR3 is TGTGCCAGCAGCCAAGATTTCCTAGCAGGTACGCAGTATTTT. As protein: CASSQDFLAGTQYF.

Ten or more counts support this clone. This chain uses TRBV4-1 with TRBJ2-1, with 14 bases lining up with TRBD2. CDR1 is MGHRA and CDR2 is YSYEKL in the germline V gene. The CDR3 has 15 residues. The V segment lost 3 bases and the J segment 6 bases; nucleotides outside the gene matches: 1. CDR3 amino acids: CASSQTSGGANEQFF. CDR3 in DNA: TGCGCCAGCAGCCAGACTAGCGGGGGGGCCAATGAGCAGTTCTTC.

This chain uses TRBV20-1 with TRBJ1-2; the D is unclear. The CDR3 consists of 11 residues. V lost 3 bases, J lost 5 bases, and 7 bases lay in between. The germline gives CDR1 DFQATT, CDR2 SNEGSKA (reference sequence). In DNA, the CDR3 is TGCAGTGCTAGGCGTGATTATGGCTACACCTTC. Translation: CSARRDYGYTF.

J is TRBJ1-3 and V is TRBV6-5; D remains ambiguous. Trimming shortened V by 5 bases and J by 2 bases, and 10 bases separated the two germline ends. The CDR3 length is 14 residues. CDR1 is MNHEY and CDR2 is SVGAGI in the germline V gene. CDR3 protein: CASSPQEPGNTIYF. The CDR3 region has the DNA TGTGCCAGCAGTCCTCAGGAACCTGGAAACACCATATATTTT.

This clone was counted once. This chain joins TRBV30 and TRBJ1-1; D is possibly TRBD1 (6 bases). Germline CDR1 and CDR2: GTSNPN and SVGIG (reference sequence). Deletions cut 2 bases from V and 7 bases from J, with 11 bases between. The CDR3 covers 12 residues. CDR3 coding DNA: TGTGCCTGGAGTCCAGGGGCGGTTGAAGCTTTCTTT. Residues: CAWSPGAVEAFF.